These 3 T cell receptor beta chains were all obtained from the same sample, sequenced in a study of control samples from healthy donors and cancer patients. Assay used: immunoSEQ multiplex PCR; TCRdb lists only in-frame clones, some missing. The data hold under 450,000 clones, with around 90% observed a single time. The sample was PBMCs. The receptors shown here come from a man aged 35 to 55 with head and neck cancer.

CDR3: CASSFRDTSSYEQYF. The CDR3 region has the DNA TGTGCCAGCAGTTTCCGGGACACGAGCTCCTACGAGCAGTACTTC. The chain combines TRBV28 with TRBJ2-7; maybe TRBD1 (6 bases). Germline loops: CDR1 MDHEN, CDR2 SYDVKM. The CDR3 is 15 residues long. Between the trimmed V and J ends, which lost 3 bases and 0 bases, there was a span of 12 bases.

The V call is TRBV6-6, the J call TRBJ1-2; D gene unclear. The V end was cut by 6 bases, the J end by 5 bases, with 13 bases between. Germline lookup yields CDR1 MNHNY and CDR2 SVGAGI (reference sequence). This CDR3 region has 13 residues. In nucleotides, the CDR3 is TGTGCCAGCAGCCCGGGAAACTTTTATGGCTACACCTTC. This translates into CASSPGNFYGYTF.

This clone occurred once. The rearrangement uses TRBV27 and TRBJ2-1; no definite D call. This CDR3 has 14 residues. V was trimmed by 0 bases and J by 6 bases, leaving 9 bases between them. The V gene's germline CDR1 is MNHEY and CDR2 SMNVEV (reference sequence). The CDR3 DNA sequence: TGTGCCAGCAGTTTATCAGGCAGTGCCAATGAGCAGTTCTTC. Protein sequence: CASSLSGSANEQFF.